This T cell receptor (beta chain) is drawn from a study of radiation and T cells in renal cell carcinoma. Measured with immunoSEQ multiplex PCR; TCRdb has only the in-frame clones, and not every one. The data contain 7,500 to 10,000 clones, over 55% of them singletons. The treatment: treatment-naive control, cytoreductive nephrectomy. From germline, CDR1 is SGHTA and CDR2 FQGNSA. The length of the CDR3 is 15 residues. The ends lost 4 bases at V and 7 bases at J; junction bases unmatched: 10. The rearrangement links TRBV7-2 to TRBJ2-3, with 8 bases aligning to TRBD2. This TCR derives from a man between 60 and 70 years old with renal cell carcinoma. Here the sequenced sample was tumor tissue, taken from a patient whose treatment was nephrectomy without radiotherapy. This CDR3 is CASSSQGLGSHTQYF. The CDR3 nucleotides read TGTGCCAGCAGCTCTCAGGGACTAGGGAGCCATACGCAGTATTTT.